This TCR beta chain was observed in a study of cytomegalovirus exposure and HLA in healthy donors. Turning to the study itself: Across a few hundred genotyped donors, about 86% landed in the Caucasian-associated ancestry cluster.

Primers for the PCR totalled 60 Vbeta and 13 Jbeta. Sequencing used immunoSEQ multiplex PCR; TCRdb keeps in-frame clones, though not all of them. The repertoire includes some 110,000 clones, around a tenth of them detected once, and 5.5% to 7.5% sits in the top ten. The CDR3 runs 15 residues. V was clipped by 0 bases and J by 3 bases, with 12 bases between them. Germline lookup yields CDR1 MNHEY and CDR2 SVGAGI. The receptor comes from a man aged 35 to 55 in good health and CMV-seropositive. Sequencing was carried out using PBMCs. This sequence joins TRBV6-5 and TRBJ2-7; D gene unclear. CDR3 nucleotides: TGTGCCAGCAGTTACTCGATGGCCGCAAGCTACGAGCAGTACTTC. Translation: CASSYSMAASYEQYF.